Listed below are T cell receptor beta chains from one sample, sequenced in a study of post-analysis software for immune sequencing data. TCRdb fed the PCR reads into MiXCR, producing one record per CDR3 protein. This table holds approximately 570,000 distinct CDR3 sequences, about 44% found once. Sequencing input: blood. These TCRs come from a girl aged 5 to 17 with multiple sclerosis. Both conserved end residues are part of each CDR3. The D gene is left open where the match is weak. Where a row states a size, it is once, few, many or the class of an expanded clone; other rows omit it.

v_gene: TRBV25-1
abundance: .
d_gene: .
j_gene: TRBJ2-1
CDR3aa: CASSEYAGAAGGGHYNEQFF
CDR3nt: TGTGCCAGCAGTGAATATGCAGGGGCCGCTGGGGGGGGACACTACAATGAGCAGTTCTTC

v_gene: TRBV4-2
abundance: few
d_gene: TRBD1
j_gene: TRBJ2-4
CDR3aa: CASSVLDRAQNIQYF
CDR3nt: TGTGCCAGCAGCGTCTTGGACAGGGCTCAAAACATTCAGTACTTC

v_gene: TRBV5-1
abundance: .
d_gene: TRBD2
j_gene: TRBJ2-1
CDR3aa: CASSFGASGLNEQFF
CDR3nt: TGCGCCAGCAGCTTCGGGGCTAGCGGGCTAAATGAGCAGTTCTTC

v_gene: TRBV2
abundance: .
d_gene: .
j_gene: TRBJ1-2
CDR3aa: CASSVTFVATF
CDR3nt: TGTGCCAGCAGTGTAACCTTCGTTGCCACCTTC

v_gene: TRBV29-1
abundance: once
d_gene: .
j_gene: TRBJ1-1
CDR3aa: CSAMTVPNAGTEAFF
CDR3nt: TGCAGCGCTATGACAGTCCCGAACGCGGGCACTGAAGCTTTCTTT

v_gene: TRBV6-5
abundance: few
d_gene: TRBD2
j_gene: TRBJ2-1
CDR3aa: CASSYTIAGGNHRYNEQFF
CDR3nt: TGTGCCAGCAGTTACACCATAGCGGGGGGGAACCACCGCTACAATGAGCAGTTCTTC

v_gene: TRBV9
abundance: .
d_gene: TRBD1
j_gene: TRBJ1-1
CDR3aa: CASSARMGQTSNTEAFF
CDR3nt: TGTGCCAGCAGCGCCCGAATGGGACAGACTTCGAACACTGAAGCTTTCTTT

v_gene: TRBV19
abundance: .
d_gene: .
j_gene: TRBJ1-2
CDR3aa: CASSIWGNYGYTF
CDR3nt: TGTGCCAGTAGTATTTGGGGTAACTATGGCTACACCTTC

v_gene: TRBV20-1
abundance: few
d_gene: .
j_gene: TRBJ2-1
CDR3aa: CSAPPAASSYNEQFF
CDR3nt: TGCAGTGCCCCCCCAGCGGCTAGCAGCTACAATGAGCAGTTCTTC

v_gene: TRBV3-1
abundance: .
d_gene: .
j_gene: TRBJ2-5
CDR3aa: CASSQETAQETQYF
CDR3nt: TGTGCCAGCAGCCAAGAAACAGCCCAAGAGACCCAGTACTTC

v_gene: TRBV9
abundance: once
d_gene: .
j_gene: TRBJ1-5
CDR3aa: CASSVAPGHQPQHF
CDR3nt: TGTGCCAGCAGCGTAGCGCCAGGGCATCAGCCCCAGCATTTT

v_gene: TRBV5-5
abundance: .
d_gene: TRBD1
j_gene: TRBJ1-2
CDR3aa: CASSLTGGGDHGYTF
CDR3nt: TGTGCCAGCAGTCTTACAGGGGGCGGGGACCATGGCTACACCTTC

v_gene: TRBV29-1
abundance: many
d_gene: TRBD2
j_gene: TRBJ2-7
CDR3aa: CSVREGAGTPGGQYF
CDR3nt: TGCAGCGTTCGAGAGGGAGCGGGGACCCCCGGTGGGCAGTACTTC

v_gene: TRBV12-3/TRBV12-4
abundance: many
d_gene: .
j_gene: TRBJ1-1
CDR3aa: CASSPTGNTEAFF
CDR3nt: TGTGCCAGCAGCCCGACAGGGAACACTGAAGCTTTCTTT

v_gene: TRBV5-5
abundance: few
d_gene: TRBD2
j_gene: TRBJ2-7
CDR3aa: CASSSGTSGRREQYF
CDR3nt: TGTGCCAGCAGCTCTGGGACTAGCGGGAGACGCGAGCAGTACTTC

v_gene: TRBV4-1
abundance: .
d_gene: .
j_gene: TRBJ2-3
CDR3aa: CASSQANTDTQYF
CDR3nt: TGCGCCAGCAGCCAAGCTAACACAGATACGCAGTATTTT

v_gene: TRBV12-3/TRBV12-4
abundance: many
d_gene: .
j_gene: TRBJ1-2
CDR3aa: CASSLGNYGYTF
CDR3nt: TGTGCCAGCAGTTTGGGTAACTATGGCTACACCTTC

v_gene: TRBV20-1
abundance: .
d_gene: .
j_gene: TRBJ2-1
CDR3aa: CSARDPRQYNEQFF
CDR3nt: TGCAGTGCTAGAGATCCCCGGCAGTACAATGAGCAGTTCTTC

v_gene: TRBV5-8
abundance: .
d_gene: .
j_gene: TRBJ2-5
CDR3aa: CASSLTTGFQETQYF
CDR3nt: TGTGCCAGCAGCTTGACTACAGGATTCCAAGAGACCCAGTACTTC

v_gene: TRBV12-3/TRBV12-4
abundance: .
d_gene: .
j_gene: TRBJ1-4
CDR3aa: CASSLGPEEKLFF
CDR3nt: TGTGCCAGCAGTCTCGGGCCTGAGGAAAAACTGTTTTTT

v_gene: TRBV18
abundance: .
d_gene: .
j_gene: TRBJ2-6
CDR3aa: CASSVGVPISGANVLTF
CDR3nt: TGTGCCAGCTCAGTGGGGGTCCCGATCTCTGGGGCCAACGTCCTGACTTTC

v_gene: TRBV29-1
abundance: few
d_gene: TRBD1
j_gene: TRBJ2-5
CDR3aa: CSVEIWTGAGEQYF
CDR3nt: TGCAGCGTTGAAATCTGGACAGGGGCAGGGGAGCAGTACTTC

v_gene: TRBV12-3/TRBV12-4
abundance: .
d_gene: TRBD1
j_gene: TRBJ2-1
CDR3aa: CASSLWAGTAITNEQFF
CDR3nt: TGTGCCAGCAGTTTATGGGCCGGGACAGCTATAACCAATGAGCAGTTCTTC

v_gene: TRBV2
abundance: .
d_gene: .
j_gene: TRBJ2-5
CDR3aa: CASSPPSLAAQETQYF
CDR3nt: TGTGCCAGCAGTCCCCCGTCGCTCGCAGCACAAGAGACCCAGTACTTC

v_gene: TRBV20-1
abundance: few
d_gene: TRBD1
j_gene: TRBJ1-1
CDR3aa: CRTTRGRAEAFF
CDR3nt: TGCAGAACCACCAGGGGGCGGGCTGAAGCTTTCTTT

v_gene: TRBV10-3
abundance: .
d_gene: .
j_gene: TRBJ2-7
CDR3aa: CAISATGIGTGEQYF
CDR3nt: TGTGCCATCAGTGCAACCGGGATCGGGACGGGCGAGCAGTACTTC

v_gene: TRBV6-4
abundance: .
d_gene: TRBD2
j_gene: TRBJ2-1
CDR3aa: CASREAGGYNEQFF
CDR3nt: TGTGCCAGCAGGGAAGCGGGAGGGTACAATGAGCAGTTCTTC

v_gene: TRBV11-3
abundance: few
d_gene: .
j_gene: TRBJ2-1
CDR3aa: CASSLAFISYNEQFF
CDR3nt: TGTGCCAGCAGCTTAGCTTTTATCTCCTACAATGAGCAGTTCTTC